A selection of T cell receptor beta chains follows, all from one sample in a study of shared clonotypes between healthy human individuals. Some clones are missing from TCRdb's copy, which holds only in-frame ones; the method was immunoSEQ multiplex PCR. The table includes 950,000 to 1,300,000 clones, about 75% detected once. What was sequenced was memory CD4+ T cells sorted from blood. These receptors were taken from a young man in good health. CDR3s include the opening cysteine and the closing phenylalanine or tryptophan. D genes are given only for firm matches. Where a row states a size, it is once, few, many or the class of an expanded clone; other rows omit it.

d_call: TRBD1; clone_size: .; v_call: TRBV6-1; j_call: TRBJ2-2; cdr3_aa: CASSRTGVAGELFF; cdr3_nt: TGTGCCAGCAGTCGGACAGGGGTAGCCGGGGAGCTGTTTTTT
d_call: TRBD1; clone_size: .; v_call: TRBV2; j_call: TRBJ2-7; cdr3_aa: CATKGQGASYEQYF; cdr3_nt: TGTGCCACCAAGGGACAGGGGGCCTCCTACGAGCAGTACTTC
d_call: TRBD2; clone_size: .; v_call: TRBV4-1; j_call: TRBJ2-2; cdr3_aa: CASQSGGAPGELFF; cdr3_nt: TGCGCCAGCCAGAGCGGGGGGGCCCCCGGGGAGCTGTTTTTT
d_call: .; clone_size: .; v_call: TRBV5-8; j_call: TRBJ1-3; cdr3_aa: CASPSRFSGNTIYF; cdr3_nt: TGTGCCAGCCCGTCGAGGTTCTCTGGAAACACCATATATTTT
d_call: .; clone_size: .; v_call: TRBV5-1; j_call: TRBJ2-4; cdr3_aa: CASSLVGQYF; cdr3_nt: TGCGCCAGCAGCTTAGTCGGTCAGTACTTC
d_call: TRBD2; clone_size: .; v_call: TRBV13; j_call: TRBJ2-7; cdr3_aa: CASSLPSGGPFAYEQYF; cdr3_nt: TGTGCCAGCAGCTTGCCTAGCGGGGGTCCTTTTGCCTACGAGCAGTACTTC
d_call: TRBD1; clone_size: .; v_call: TRBV30; j_call: TRBJ2-3; cdr3_aa: CAWSTGGFTDTQYF; cdr3_nt: TGTGCCTGGTCGACAGGGGGCTTCACAGATACGCAGTATTTT
d_call: .; clone_size: .; v_call: TRBV6-1; j_call: TRBJ2-7; cdr3_aa: CASSEATLVVPGGYEQYF; cdr3_nt: TGTGCCAGCAGTGAAGCCACCCTAGTAGTCCCAGGGGGGTACGAGCAGTACTTC
d_call: .; clone_size: .; v_call: TRBV7-9; j_call: TRBJ2-7; cdr3_aa: CASSLRQNFYEQYF; cdr3_nt: TGTGCCAGCAGCTTACGACAGAATTTCTACGAGCAGTACTTC
d_call: TRBD1; clone_size: .; v_call: TRBV2; j_call: TRBJ2-4; cdr3_aa: CASRLRTGEDIQYF; cdr3_nt: TGTGCCAGCAGACTTCGGACAGGGGAGGACATTCAGTACTTC
d_call: TRBD1; clone_size: .; v_call: TRBV5-4; j_call: TRBJ2-7; cdr3_aa: CASRGTGNPEQYF; cdr3_nt: TGTGCCAGCCGTGGGACAGGGAACCCCGAGCAGTACTTC
d_call: .; clone_size: .; v_call: TRBV5-1; j_call: TRBJ2-5; cdr3_aa: CASSQGVGVQETQYF; cdr3_nt: TGCGCCAGCAGCCAGGGCGTAGGGGTACAAGAGACCCAGTACTTC
d_call: .; clone_size: .; v_call: TRBV28; j_call: TRBJ2-7; cdr3_aa: CASRRRGISYEQYF; cdr3_nt: TGTGCCAGCAGACGAAGGGGGATTTCCTACGAGCAGTACTTC
d_call: .; clone_size: .; v_call: TRBV5-1; j_call: TRBJ1-4; cdr3_aa: CASSLFSRNQNEKLFF; cdr3_nt: TGCGCCAGCAGCTTGTTTTCCAGGAATCAAAATGAAAAACTGTTTTTT
d_call: .; clone_size: .; v_call: TRBV18; j_call: TRBJ1-3; cdr3_aa: CASSPNQVSSGNTIYF; cdr3_nt: TGTGCCAGCTCACCGAACCAGGTCTCCTCTGGAAACACCATATATTTT
d_call: .; clone_size: .; v_call: TRBV14; j_call: TRBJ1-2; cdr3_aa: CASSQGLQHGYTF; cdr3_nt: TGTGCCAGCAGCCAAGGGCTACAACATGGCTACACCTTC
d_call: .; clone_size: .; v_call: TRBV5-1; j_call: TRBJ1-6; cdr3_aa: CASSSGQIYNSPLHF; cdr3_nt: TGCGCCAGCAGCAGCGGACAGATCTATAATTCACCCCTCCACTTT
d_call: .; clone_size: .; v_call: TRBV4-1; j_call: TRBJ1-1; cdr3_aa: CASSQPGGTEAFF; cdr3_nt: TGCGCCAGCAGCCAACCGGGGGGGACTGAAGCTTTCTTT
d_call: .; clone_size: .; v_call: TRBV28; j_call: TRBJ2-3; cdr3_aa: CASGRDSTDTQYF; cdr3_nt: TGTGCCAGCGGTCGGGATAGCACAGATACGCAGTATTTT
d_call: TRBD2; clone_size: few; v_call: TRBV7-7; j_call: TRBJ2-1; cdr3_aa: CASSLGAAGGPNEQFF; cdr3_nt: TGTGCTAGCAGCTTGGGGGCGGCGGGAGGGCCGAATGAGCAGTTCTTC
d_call: .; clone_size: .; v_call: TRBV19; j_call: TRBJ1-1; cdr3_aa: CASSIQGNTEAFF; cdr3_nt: TGTGCCAGTAGTATACAAGGGAACACTGAAGCTTTCTTT
d_call: .; clone_size: .; v_call: TRBV7-9; j_call: TRBJ2-5; cdr3_aa: CASSLGAVLQETQYF; cdr3_nt: TGTGCCAGCAGCTTAGGGGCAGTACTCCAAGAGACCCAGTACTTC
d_call: .; clone_size: .; v_call: TRBV7-2; j_call: TRBJ2-7; cdr3_aa: CASSLVSSGSSYEQYF; cdr3_nt: TGTGCCAGCAGCTTGGTCTCCAGCGGGTCCTCCTACGAGCAGTACTTC
d_call: TRBD2; clone_size: many; v_call: TRBV4-3; j_call: TRBJ2-5; cdr3_aa: CASSQVTGGRETQYF; cdr3_nt: TGCGCCAGCAGCCAAGTGACGGGGGGGCGGGAGACCCAGTACTTC
d_call: TRBD1; clone_size: .; v_call: TRBV30; j_call: TRBJ1-5; cdr3_aa: CAWQTGGRQPQHF; cdr3_nt: TGTGCCTGGCAGACAGGGGGACGCCAGCCCCAGCATTTT
d_call: .; clone_size: .; v_call: TRBV30; j_call: TRBJ1-6; cdr3_aa: CAWSLQSPLHF; cdr3_nt: TGTGCCTGGAGCTTGCAGTCACCCCTCCACTTT
d_call: .; clone_size: .; v_call: TRBV30; j_call: TRBJ1-1; cdr3_aa: CAWSSGVTEAFF; cdr3_nt: TGTGCCTGGAGTTCGGGCGTTACTGAAGCTTTCTTT
d_call: .; clone_size: few; v_call: TRBV7-9; j_call: TRBJ1-1; cdr3_aa: CASTPPGVRGGSTEAFF; cdr3_nt: TGTGCCAGCACCCCGCCGGGCGTCAGGGGAGGAAGCACTGAAGCTTTCTTT
d_call: TRBD2; clone_size: .; v_call: TRBV30; j_call: TRBJ2-3; cdr3_aa: CACSPGLVKAQYF; cdr3_nt: TGTGCCTGTAGTCCGGGACTAGTTAAGGCGCAGTATTTT
d_call: .; clone_size: .; v_call: TRBV6-5; j_call: TRBJ2-7; cdr3_aa: CASSYTKDYEQYF; cdr3_nt: TGTGCCAGCAGTTACACAAAGGACTACGAGCAGTACTTC
d_call: .; clone_size: .; v_call: TRBV7-9; j_call: TRBJ2-7; cdr3_aa: CASSFADEQYF; cdr3_nt: TGTGCCAGCAGCTTTGCAGACGAGCAGTACTTC
d_call: .; clone_size: .; v_call: TRBV28; j_call: TRBJ2-2; cdr3_aa: CASIRGGSNTGELFF; cdr3_nt: TGTGCCAGCATCAGGGGGGGCTCGAACACCGGGGAGCTGTTTTTT
d_call: .; clone_size: .; v_call: TRBV18; j_call: TRBJ2-7; cdr3_aa: CASSPTRGSYEQYF; cdr3_nt: TGTGCCAGCTCACCGACCAGGGGCTCCTACGAGCAGTACTTC
d_call: .; clone_size: .; v_call: TRBV20-1; j_call: TRBJ2-3; cdr3_aa: CSASPHTQYF; cdr3_nt: TGCAGTGCTAGCCCCCATACGCAGTATTTT
d_call: TRBD2; clone_size: .; v_call: TRBV6-1; j_call: TRBJ2-5; cdr3_aa: CASSPQSGGQETQYF; cdr3_nt: TGTGCCAGCAGTCCCCAGAGCGGGGGACAAGAGACCCAGTACTTC
d_call: .; clone_size: once; v_call: TRBV2; j_call: TRBJ1-3; cdr3_aa: CASSATETSGNTIYF; cdr3_nt: TGTGCCAGCAGTGCTACCGAGACTTCTGGAAACACCATATATTTT
d_call: .; clone_size: .; v_call: TRBV30; j_call: TRBJ1-1; cdr3_aa: CAYRDYTEAFF; cdr3_nt: TGTGCCTACAGGGATTACACTGAAGCTTTCTTT
d_call: TRBD1; clone_size: many; v_call: TRBV6-1; j_call: TRBJ1-6; cdr3_aa: CASSHRQGSNSPLHF; cdr3_nt: TGTGCCAGCAGTCATAGACAGGGTAGCAATTCACCCCTCCACTTT
d_call: .; clone_size: few; v_call: TRBV13; j_call: TRBJ1-3; cdr3_aa: CASTLTITGSGNTIYF; cdr3_nt: TGTGCCAGCACACTCACGATCACAGGGTCTGGAAACACCATATATTTT
d_call: .; clone_size: few; v_call: TRBV18; j_call: TRBJ2-7; cdr3_aa: CASSPPTERAYEQYF; cdr3_nt: TGTGCCAGCTCACCACCGACAGAAAGGGCCTACGAGCAGTACTTC
d_call: .; clone_size: .; v_call: TRBV5-1; j_call: TRBJ1-3; cdr3_aa: CASSSGETGNTIYF; cdr3_nt: TGCGCCAGCAGCTCAGGGGAGACTGGAAACACCATATATTTT
d_call: TRBD1; clone_size: .; v_call: TRBV13; j_call: TRBJ2-1; cdr3_aa: CASSAGQGYNEQFF; cdr3_nt: TGTGCCAGCAGCGCCGGACAGGGTTACAATGAGCAGTTCTTC
d_call: TRBD1; clone_size: .; v_call: TRBV10-3; j_call: TRBJ1-1; cdr3_aa: CAISPDRVTGVAFF; cdr3_nt: TGTGCCATCAGTCCGGACAGGGTGACGGGTGTGGCTTTCTTT
d_call: .; clone_size: .; v_call: TRBV4-1; j_call: TRBJ1-2; cdr3_aa: CASSPDTDSGNYGYTF; cdr3_nt: TGCGCCAGCAGCCCGGACACGGACAGTGGTAACTATGGCTACACCTTC
d_call: .; clone_size: .; v_call: TRBV5-4; j_call: TRBJ2-1; cdr3_aa: CASSLDRSANEQFF; cdr3_nt: TGTGCCAGCAGCTTGGACAGGTCCGCCAATGAGCAGTTCTTC
d_call: TRBD2; clone_size: .; v_call: TRBV7-2; j_call: TRBJ2-6; cdr3_aa: CASSLIAGGSGANVLTF; cdr3_nt: TGTGCCAGCAGCTTAATAGCGGGAGGGTCTGGGGCCAACGTCCTGACTTTC
d_call: .; clone_size: .; v_call: TRBV5-1; j_call: TRBJ2-1; cdr3_aa: CASSLLPSSSNEQFF; cdr3_nt: TGCGCCAGCAGCTTGCTTCCTAGTTCGAGTAATGAGCAGTTCTTC
d_call: TRBD2; clone_size: once; v_call: TRBV6-5; j_call: TRBJ2-5; cdr3_aa: CASSYSGAPQETQYF; cdr3_nt: TGTGCCAGCAGTTACAGCGGGGCGCCCCAAGAGACCCAGTACTTC
d_call: .; clone_size: .; v_call: TRBV19; j_call: TRBJ1-3; cdr3_aa: CASSMWAMSSGNTIYF; cdr3_nt: TGTGCCAGTAGTATGTGGGCCATGAGCTCTGGAAACACCATATATTTT
d_call: .; clone_size: once; v_call: TRBV18; j_call: TRBJ2-3; cdr3_aa: CANSPGTPYVRDTQYF; cdr3_nt: TGTGCCAACTCACCAGGGACTCCCTACGTGCGAGATACGCAGTATTTT
d_call: TRBD1; clone_size: many; v_call: TRBV30; j_call: TRBJ1-5; cdr3_aa: CAWARDRNQPQHF; cdr3_nt: TGTGCCTGGGCCCGGGACAGGAATCAGCCCCAGCATTTT